This T cell receptor beta chain emerged from a study of T cell responses to AZD1222 COVID-19 vaccine. Remarks on this clone: Antigen unknown.

The study's findings and limits: Just six AZD1222 recipients tested seropositive at baseline. Females outnumbered males among donors, who were mostly white British; clonal diversity was possibly underestimated. Vaccine-associated CD4 TCRs ranged over spike, dominating at 160-218 and 743-854.

Sequencing was performed with immunoSEQ multiplex PCR; in TCRdb, only in-frame clones are kept and a portion is missing. Of approximately 100,000 clones in the sample, about 89% are singletons; the top ten hold approximately 3%. Sequencing used peripheral blood, obtained 28 days after the second dose of the MenACWY control vaccine. The sequence was obtained from an adult who received the MenACWY meningococcal vaccine as a control.

CDR3 bases: TGTGCCAGCAGTTATAGTACTAGCGGGTACACCGGGGAGCTGTTTTTT. Translation gives CASSYSTSGYTGELFF. The V gene is TRBV6-6, the J gene TRBJ2-2, with 9 bases that match TRBD2. The germline gives CDR1 MNHNY, CDR2 SVGAGI (reference sequence). V shed 3 bases and J 3 bases; nucleotides not matched to a gene: 5. There are 16 residues in the CDR3.